The following is a TCR beta chain sequence with its context. The target antigen is unknown. The data were obtained in a study of beta chain features in type 1 diabetes. Germline-derived CDR1 and CDR2 are MNHEY and SMNVEV (reference sequence). This CDR3 has 14 residues. Trimming stripped 0 bases from V and 7 bases from J, with 12 bases between. Expressed TCRB transcripts were sequenced after all isolated RNA was converted to cDNA. TCRdb keeps only in-frame clones here, not all; method: immunoSEQ multiplex PCR. The sample carries around 170,000 clones, approximately 9% recorded once. Study results and caveats: Among type 1 diabetes patients, VDJ junctions had fewer insertions and more deletions. Sequencing the cDNA could make cells with high TCR expression show up more than they should.

Sorted cells reached over 98% purity in every population. Sequencing used central memory CD4+ T cells from blood. The chain joins TRBV27 to TRBJ1-2; D remains ambiguous. This sequence was found in a young woman in good health. CDR3 nucleotide sequence: TGTGCCAGCAGTTTATCGTCCGGGAGTGGTGGCTACACCTTC. Translated: CASSLSSGSGGYTF.